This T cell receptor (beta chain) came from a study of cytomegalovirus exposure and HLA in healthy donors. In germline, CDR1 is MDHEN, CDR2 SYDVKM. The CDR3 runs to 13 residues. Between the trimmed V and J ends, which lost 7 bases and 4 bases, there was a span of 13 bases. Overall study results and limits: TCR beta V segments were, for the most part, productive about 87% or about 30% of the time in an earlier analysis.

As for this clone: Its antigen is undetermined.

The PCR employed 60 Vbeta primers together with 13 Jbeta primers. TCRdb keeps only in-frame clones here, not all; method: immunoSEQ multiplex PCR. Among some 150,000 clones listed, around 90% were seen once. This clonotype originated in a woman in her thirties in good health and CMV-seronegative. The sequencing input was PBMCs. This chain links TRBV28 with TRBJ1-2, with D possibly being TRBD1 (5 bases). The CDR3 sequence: CASNPPGGYGYTF. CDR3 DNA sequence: TGTGCCAGCAACCCCCCCGGGGGCTATGGCTACACCTTC.